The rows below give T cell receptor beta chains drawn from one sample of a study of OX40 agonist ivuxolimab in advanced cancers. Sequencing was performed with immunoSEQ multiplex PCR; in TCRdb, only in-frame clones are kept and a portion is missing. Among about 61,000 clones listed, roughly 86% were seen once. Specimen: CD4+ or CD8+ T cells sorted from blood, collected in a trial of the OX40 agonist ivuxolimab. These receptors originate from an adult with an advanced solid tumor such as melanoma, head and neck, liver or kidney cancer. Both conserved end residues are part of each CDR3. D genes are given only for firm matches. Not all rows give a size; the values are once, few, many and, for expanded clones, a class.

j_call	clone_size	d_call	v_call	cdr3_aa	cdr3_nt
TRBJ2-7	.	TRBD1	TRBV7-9	CASSADRGFHEQYF	TGTGCCAGCAGCGCGGACAGGGGATTTCACGAGCAGTACTTC
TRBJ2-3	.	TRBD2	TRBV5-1	CASSLVPSGGPTDTQYF	TGCGCCAGCAGCTTGGTCCCTAGCGGGGGACCCACGGATACGCAGTATTTT
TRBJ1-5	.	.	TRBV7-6	CASSPLGQPQHF	TGTGCCAGCAGCCCCCTAGGGCAGCCCCAGCATTTT
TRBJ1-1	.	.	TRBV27	CASSPKPRGMNTEAFF	TGTGCCAGCAGTCCAAAACCGCGGGGCATGAACACTGAAGCTTTCTTT
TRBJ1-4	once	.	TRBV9	CASSGVRSEKLFF	TGTGCCAGCAGCGGGGTTAGGAGCGAAAAACTGTTTTTT
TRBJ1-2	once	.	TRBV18	CASSGQRASGYTF	TGTGCCAGCTCCGGACAGCGTGCTTCTGGCTACACCTTC
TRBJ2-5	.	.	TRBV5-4	CASSLGGQETQYF	TGTGCCAGCAGCTTGGGGGGACAAGAGACCCAGTACTTC
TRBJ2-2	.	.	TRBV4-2	CASSQQGEINGELFF	TGTGCCAGCAGTCAGCAAGGGGAGATCAACGGGGAGCTGTTTTTT
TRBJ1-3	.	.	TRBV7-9	CASSLEGGASGNTIYF	TGTGCCAGCAGCTTAGAAGGGGGGGCTTCTGGAAACACCATATATTTT
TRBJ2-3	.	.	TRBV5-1	CASRKTDGTDTQYF	TGCGCCAGCCGAAAAACAGACGGCACAGATACGCAGTATTTT
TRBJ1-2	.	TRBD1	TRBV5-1	CASSLPRDRGGYGYTF	TGCGCCAGCAGCTTACCCCGGGACAGGGGGGGCTATGGCTACACCTTC
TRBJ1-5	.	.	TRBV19	CASDRKYSNQPQHF	TGTGCCAGCGACAGGAAATATAGCAATCAGCCCCAGCATTTT
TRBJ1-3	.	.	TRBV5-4	CASSTKTGTNSGNTIYF	TGTGCCAGCAGTACAAAAACAGGAACAAACTCTGGAAACACCATATATTTT
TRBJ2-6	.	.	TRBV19	CASSTLDSLGANVLTF	TGTGCCAGTAGTACCCTTGACAGCTTAGGGGCCAACGTCCTGACTTTC
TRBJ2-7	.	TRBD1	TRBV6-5	CASSFARQGYEQYF	TGTGCCAGCAGTTTCGCACGACAGGGCTACGAGCAGTACTTC
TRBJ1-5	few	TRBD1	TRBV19	CASSTTGGNQPQHF	TGTGCCAGTAGTACGACAGGGGGCAATCAGCCCCAGCATTTT
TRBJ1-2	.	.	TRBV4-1	CASSQGAGRGGYTF	TGCGCCAGCAGCCAAGGGGCGGGGCGTGGTGGCTACACCTTC
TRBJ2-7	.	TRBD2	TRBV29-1	CSVEGLRGLAGDEQYF	TGCAGCGTTGAAGGTCTTCGGGGACTAGCGGGGGACGAGCAGTACTTC
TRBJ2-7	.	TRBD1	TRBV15	CATSSGQGAREQYF	TGTGCCACCAGCAGCGGACAGGGGGCTCGTGAGCAGTACTTC
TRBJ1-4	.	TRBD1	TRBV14	CVSSQTGTTNEKLFF	TGTGTCAGCAGCCAGACAGGGACAACTAATGAAAAACTGTTTTTT
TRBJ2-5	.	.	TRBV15	CATRHSGETQYF	TGTGCCACCAGGCACTCCGGGGAGACCCAGTACTTC
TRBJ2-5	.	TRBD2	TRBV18	CASSPAGVQETQYF	TGTGCCAGCTCACCTGCGGGGGTCCAAGAGACCCAGTACTTC
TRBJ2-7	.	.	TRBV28	CASRKQGLRTEQYF	TGTGCCAGCAGGAAACAGGGACTTCGAACCGAGCAGTACTTC
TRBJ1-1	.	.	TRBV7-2	CASSPAAGDYEAFF	TGTGCCAGCAGCCCCGCGGCAGGGGATTATGAAGCTTTCTTT
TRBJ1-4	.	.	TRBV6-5	CASSYRYRPEKLFF	TGTGCCAGCAGTTACAGATACAGGCCTGAAAAACTGTTTTTT
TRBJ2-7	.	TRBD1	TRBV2	CASTGQGAYEQYF	TGTGCCAGCACAGGACAGGGGGCCTACGAGCAGTACTTC
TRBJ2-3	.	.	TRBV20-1	CSAPRGDTQYF	TGCAGTGCTCCGAGGGGAGATACGCAGTATTTT
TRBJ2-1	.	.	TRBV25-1	CASSERAGGRKGEQFF	TGTGCCAGCAGTGAACGGGCAGGGGGGAGAAAGGGTGAGCAGTTCTTC
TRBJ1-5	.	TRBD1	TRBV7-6	CASSPAPRTGNQPQHF	TGTGCCAGCAGCCCCGCCCCCAGGACAGGGAACCAGCCCCAGCATTTT
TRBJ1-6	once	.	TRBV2	CASRKEWGSPLHF	TGTGCCAGCAGAAAGGAGTGGGGTTCACCCCTCCACTTT
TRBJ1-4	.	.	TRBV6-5	CASSYSRGAEKLFF	TGTGCCAGCAGTTACTCGCGGGGAGCCGAAAAACTGTTTTTT
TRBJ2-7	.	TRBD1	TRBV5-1	CASSRQGAFSYEQYF	TGCGCCAGCAGCAGACAGGGGGCATTCTCCTACGAGCAGTACTTC
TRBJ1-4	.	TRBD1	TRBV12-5	CASGLQGAGDEKLFF	TGTGCTAGTGGGCTACAGGGGGCTGGGGATGAAAAACTGTTTTTT
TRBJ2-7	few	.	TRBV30	CAWSVALEQYF	TGTGCCTGGAGTGTGGCCCTCGAGCAGTACTTC
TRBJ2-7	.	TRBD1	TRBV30	CAWKLGTGNDEQYF	TGTGCCTGGAAACTGGGGACAGGGAACGACGAGCAGTACTTC
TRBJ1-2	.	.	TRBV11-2	CASSPDSFYGYTF	TGTGCCAGCAGCCCGGACAGCTTCTATGGCTACACCTTC
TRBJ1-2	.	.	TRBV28	CASSRIGGGYTF	TGTGCCAGCAGTCGTATAGGGGGTGGCTACACCTTC
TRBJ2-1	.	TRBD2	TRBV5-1	CASSHTSASSYNEQFF	TGCGCCAGCAGCCATACTAGCGCGAGCTCCTACAATGAGCAGTTCTTC
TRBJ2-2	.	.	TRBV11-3	CASGQSTTGELFF	TGTGCCAGCGGCCAGTCTACCACCGGGGAGCTGTTTTTT
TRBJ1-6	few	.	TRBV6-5	CASRAGQGWNSPLHF	TGTGCCAGCAGAGCCGGCCAGGGGTGGAATTCACCCCTCCACTTT
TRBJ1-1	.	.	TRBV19	CASRKWLMNTEAFF	TGTGCCAGTAGGAAGTGGTTGATGAACACTGAAGCTTTCTTT
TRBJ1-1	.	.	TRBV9	CASSVGQEGVTEAFF	TGTGCCAGCAGCGTAGGCCAGGAGGGGGTCACTGAAGCTTTCTTT
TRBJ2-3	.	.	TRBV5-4	CASRDWSTDTQYF	TGTGCCAGCAGGGACTGGAGCACAGATACGCAGTATTTT